Sequencing of this T cell receptor beta chain was carried out in a study of blood T cell repertoires in COVID-19. Study details: Samples representing acute and convalescent COVID-19 were sourced from the United States, Italy and Spain. PBMCs, B-cell-depleted T cells, or T cells provided the cDNA or gDNA that made up the material.

The protocol was immunoSEQ multiplex PCR, while the TCRdb copy is restricted to in-frame clones and leaves out a portion. The table records 250,000 or so clones, 89% of them present only once. The CDR3 consists of 16 residues. From germline, CDR1 is SGHAT and CDR2 FQNNGV. V lost 6 bases, J lost 3 bases, and 11 bases stayed unmatched. The chain uses TRBV11-2 and TRBJ1-2, with TRBD1 matching 9 bases. Sequences were obtained from peripheral blood. This TCR was recovered from a woman in her 40s who had recovered from COVID-19. CDR3 amino acids: CASRHITGGADYGYTF. The CDR3 DNA reads TGTGCCAGCAGACACATAACAGGGGGCGCGGACTATGGCTACACCTTC.